This TCR beta chain derives from a study of PD-1 blockade in classical Hodgkin lymphoma. Profiled with immunoSEQ multiplex PCR; TCRdb holds only in-frame clones, not every one. The table shows about 86,000 clones, with roughly 89% occurring only once. Patients all relapsed after autologous stem cell transplantation, and there was variation in brentuximab vedotin exposure. V lost 8 bases to trimming and J lost 0 bases; unmatched junction nucleotides: 5. CDR1 SNHLY and CDR2 FYNNEI come from the germline V gene. The CDR3 consists of 14 residues. The chain combines TRBV2 with TRBJ2-7; 9 positions agree with TRBD2. Sequenced here: peripheral blood mononuclear cells (PBMCs), sampled before the second cycle of nivolumab. The TCR sequence derives from a human donor with classical Hodgkin lymphoma. The CDR3 DNA sequence: TGTGCCAGCGTAGCGGGAGTGTTCTCCTACGAGCAGTACTTC. Protein: CASVAGVFSYEQYF.